This T cell receptor beta chain comes out of a study of cytomegalovirus exposure and HLA in healthy donors. General study findings and limits: In a later analysis, parvovirus B19, influenza, CMV and Epstein-Barr virus appeared linked to several top co-occurrence clusters. Earlier analysis yielded a pattern in which most TCR beta V segments were productive about 87% or about 30% of the time.

The ends lost 3 bases at V and 3 bases at J; junction bases unmatched: 5. The CDR3 length is 15 residues. Germline CDR1 is SGHDT and CDR2 is YYEEEE. By frequency in the sample, this clone is medium-sized. Its antigen is unknown. Likely unrecorded immune exposures existed in these nominally healthy donors. PCR employed 60 Vbeta and 13 Jbeta primers. Repertoires were generated with immunoSEQ multiplex PCR, while TCRdb's copy carries only in-frame clones and drops some. The repertoire holds 75,000 to 95,000 clones, with roughly 80% as singletons. This receptor was taken from a human donor in good health. The sequencing sample was made of PBMCs. This chain links TRBV5-6 with TRBJ1-1, with 10 bases matching TRBD1. The CDR3 DNA sequence: TGTGCCAGCAGCTCTCAGACAGGGGGCTACACTGAAGCTTTCTTT. This sequence encodes CASSSQTGGYTEAFF.